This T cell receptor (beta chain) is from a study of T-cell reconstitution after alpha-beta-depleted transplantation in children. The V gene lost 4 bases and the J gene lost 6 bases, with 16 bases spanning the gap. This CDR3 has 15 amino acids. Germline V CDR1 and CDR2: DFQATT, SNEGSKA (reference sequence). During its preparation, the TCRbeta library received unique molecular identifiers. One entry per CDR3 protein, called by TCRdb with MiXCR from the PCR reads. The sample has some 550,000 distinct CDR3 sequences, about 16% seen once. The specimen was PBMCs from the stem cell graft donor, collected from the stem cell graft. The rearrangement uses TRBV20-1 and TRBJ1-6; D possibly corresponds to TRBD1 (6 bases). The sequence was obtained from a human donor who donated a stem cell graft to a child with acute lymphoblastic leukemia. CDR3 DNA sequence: TGCAGTGCTATAGTACCGGGACAACTTAATTCACCCCTCCACTTT. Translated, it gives CSAIVPGQLNSPLHF.